These 25 T cell receptor beta chains originate from one sample sequenced in a study of T cell repertoires in cytomegalovirus infection. Their antigens are not known. TCRdb independently ran MiXCR on the reads; one entry per CDR3 protein. The sample includes fewer than 950,000 distinct CDR3 sequences, less than 35% of them seen just once. The specimen comprised cultured CD8+ T cells from PBMCs, sampled from culture after CMV antigen stimulation. These receptors were collected from a human donor in good health (CMV status not recorded). Some clones in this sample may be carry-over from other donors' samples.

This sequence joins TRBV10-2 and TRBJ2-7; possible D gene TRBD2, 5 bases. The CDR3 has 13 amino acids. Germline V CDR1 and CDR2: WSHSY, SAAADI. V was shortened by 6 bases and J by 3 bases, with 12 bases between the two germline ends. This CDR3 is CASSLGILYEQYF. In DNA form, the CDR3 reads TGCGCCAGCAGCCTCGGGATTCTCTACGAGCAGTACTTC.

The genes are TRBV12-3 or TRBV12-4 and TRBJ2-1; 7 bases line up with TRBD2. The V gene end was trimmed by 7 bases and the J gene end by 3 bases; junction bases not matched to a gene: 6. This CDR3 spans 14 amino acids. The CDR3 reads CASTRGGVYNEQFF. The CDR3 DNA reads TGTGCCAGCACCCGCGGGGGAGTCTACAATGAGCAGTTCTTC.

This clonotype was observed a handful of times. V is TRBV2 and J is TRBJ2-3; 8 bases map to TRBD1. Per germline, CDR1 SNHLY and CDR2 FYNNEI. The CDR3 covers 15 residues. J lost 0 bases, V lost 6 bases, and 5 bases had no gene match. The CDR3 sequence: CASSVQGGSTDTQYF. CDR3 bases: TGTGCCAGCAGCGTACAGGGGGGTAGCACAGATACGCAGTATTTT.

In its sample, this clonotype was seen a few times. The genes are TRBV12-3 or TRBV12-4 and TRBJ1-1; no firm D call. This CDR3 contains 11 residues. With 8 bases removed from V and 0 bases from J, the gap between germline ends came to 4 bases. DNA of the CDR3: TGTGCCAGCTACTTGAACACTGAAGCTTTCTTT. It codes for CASYLNTEAFF.

This clonotype was seen more than once but under ten times. The chain combines TRBV19 with TRBJ2-7; TRBD1 aligns across 8 bases. J lost 4 bases, V lost 3 bases, and 5 bases had no gene match. CDR3 length: 14 amino acids. Germline V lookup: CDR1 LNHDA, CDR2 SQIVND (reference sequence). The CDR3 spells CASSMGTGEYEQYF. The CDR3, as DNA: TGTGCCAGTAGTATGGGGACAGGTGAATACGAGCAGTACTTC.

This clonotype was counted a few times. One junction end disagrees with the germline gene, perhaps due to a read error. The rearrangement joins TRBV14 to TRBJ1-4; D not certain. The CDR3 has 13 residues. CDR1 and CDR2 from the germline V gene are SGHDN and FVKESK. The CDR3 sequence: CANSRRMSEKLFF. The CDR3 DNA is TGTGCCAACAGCCGACGGATGAGTGAAAAACTGTTTTTT.

This clonotype was picked up many times. The chain links TRBV7-9 to TRBJ2-2; D call uncertain. Germline-derived CDR1 and CDR2 are SEHNR and FQNEAQ (reference sequence). V lost 1 base and J lost 1, with 4 bases in between. The CDR3 consists of 14 residues. The CDR3 region has the DNA TGTGCCAGCAGCTTAGTTGGGAACACCGGGGAGCTGTTTTTT. It specifies CASSLVGNTGELFF.

This clonotype was seen more than once but under ten times. V usage is TRBV7-8 and J usage is TRBJ1-1; the match to TRBD1 covers 9 bases. The CDR3 spans 17 residues. The germline gives CDR1 SGHVS, CDR2 FQNEAQ. V dropped 2 bases and J dropped 0; count of bases not matched to a gene: 7. CDR3 coding DNA: TGTGCCAGCAGCTTATCCCGACAGGGGGATTTGAACACTGAAGCTTTCTTT. It translates to CASSLSRQGDLNTEAFF.

The rearrangement uses TRBV27 and TRBJ2-2, with TRBD2 identical over 8 bases. The length of the CDR3 is 16 residues. The J segment lost 7 bases and the V segment lost 5 bases, leaving 12 bases of the junction unmatched. Germline loops: CDR1 MNHEY, CDR2 SMNVEV (reference sequence). The CDR3 DNA sequence: TGTGCCAGCAGTGCCTCCGGGGGGGCCGGAAACGGGGAGCTGTTTTTT. Protein product: CASSASGGAGNGELFF.

In its sample, this clonotype was seen many times. The CDR3 nucleotides read TGTGCCAGCAGCTTATTTCTAGTCAATGAGCAGTTCTTC. This gives the protein CASSLFLVNEQFF. The chain has TRBV7-6 and TRBJ2-1; no reliable D call. The germline V gene encodes CDR1 SGHVS and CDR2 FNYEAQ. This CDR3 contains 13 residues. V was cut by 2 bases and J by 6 bases, with 8 bases left in between.

The J gene is TRBJ1-1, the V gene TRBV7-9, with a possible D match to TRBD1 (5 bases). In germline, CDR1 is SEHNR, CDR2 FQNEAQ (reference sequence). The ends were cut back, 5 bases at V and 7 bases at J, with 17 bases in the middle. The CDR3 length is 14 residues. The CDR3 sequence is CASSPEPGGNEAFF. CDR3 nucleotide sequence: TGTGCCAGCAGCCCAGAACCCGGGGGGAATGAAGCTTTCTTT.

The chain couples TRBV10-3 to TRBJ2-3; D unclear. CDR3 length: 16 amino acids. The germline V gene has CDR1 ENHRY and CDR2 SYGVKD. Trimming left V 6 bases short and J 2 bases short, with 18 bases between. CDR3 nucleotides: TGTGCCATCAGAGTCCAATGGCGGAACAACACAGATACGCAGTATTTT. Translating gives CAIRVQWRNNTDTQYF.

Only a few counts were recorded for this clonotype. The CDR3 DNA reads TGTGCCAGCAGCTTTCTACCGGGACAGGGGGACACCGGGGAGCTGTTTTTT. Translation: CASSFLPGQGDTGELFF. This chain connects TRBV5-6 to TRBJ2-2; TRBD1 agrees at 11 bases. The V and J ends lost 2 bases and 3 bases, in that order; junction bases with no gene match: 6. The germline CDR1 and CDR2 sequences are SGHDT and YYEEEE. The CDR3 consists of 17 residues.

This clonotype came up a few times. V is TRBV7-9 and J is TRBJ2-7; 7 bases agree with TRBD2. The germline V gene has CDR1 SEHNR and CDR2 FQNEAQ (reference sequence). The V segment lost 4 bases and the J segment 2 bases; nucleotides outside the gene matches: 8. The CDR3 totals 15 residues. CDR3 nucleotide sequence: TGTGCCAGCAGCTCGGGGGGAGCTCCAACCTACGAGCAGTACTTC. Its translation: CASSSGGAPTYEQYF.

V usage is TRBV7-6 and J usage is TRBJ2-1; a possible D gene is TRBD1 (5 bases). V was clipped by 1 base and J by 8 bases, with 9 bases between them. The V gene's germline CDR1 is SGHVS and CDR2 FNYEAQ. CDR3 length: 13 residues. The CDR3 region is CASSLDQGHEQFF. DNA for the CDR3: TGTGCCAGCAGCTTAGATCAGGGTCATGAGCAGTTCTTC.

This chain links TRBV4-3 with TRBJ1-1, with D unresolved. The CDR3 totals 13 residues. V shed 0 bases and J shed 4 bases, with 6 bases lying between them. Germline CDR1 LGHNA, CDR2 YSLEER. The chain's CDR3 is CASSQEVATEAFF. Written as DNA, the CDR3 is TGCGCCAGCAGCCAAGAGGTGGCCACTGAAGCTTTCTTT.

The chain is built from TRBV19 and TRBJ1-5; no clear D. This CDR3 is built from 15 residues. The germline CDR1 and CDR2 sequences are LNHDA and SQIVND (reference sequence). The ends were cut back, 6 bases at V and 1 base at J, with 13 bases in the middle. The CDR3 loop reads CASSDLQASNQPQHF. CDR3 coding DNA: TGTGCCAGTAGCGACCTCCAGGCAAGCAATCAGCCCCAGCATTTT.

At least ten counts were recorded for this clonotype. This rearrangement joins TRBV6-2 or TRBV6-3 to TRBJ2-1, with D uncertain. V was shortened by 3 bases and J by 1 base, with 13 bases between the two germline ends. Germline CDR1 reads MNHEY; CDR2 reads SVGEGT. The CDR3 length is 16 residues. CDR3 DNA: TGTGCCAGCAGTTATCAGTGGGAAGTATCCTACAATGAGCAGTTCTTC. It is translated as CASSYQWEVSYNEQFF.

The J gene is TRBJ1-1, the V gene TRBV7-9, with 9 positions matching TRBD1. Germline V lookup: CDR1 SEHNR, CDR2 FQNEAQ (reference sequence). Trimming at V came to 10 bases and at J to 4 bases, leaving 10 bases not matched to a gene. The CDR3 is 14 residues long. Here the CDR3 reads CANSTGGYGTEAFF. In DNA, the CDR3 is TGTGCCAACAGTACAGGGGGCTATGGCACTGAAGCTTTCTTT. The full variable domain, its missing parts supplied by reference TRBV7-9 and TRBJ1-1, is DTGVSQNPRHKITKRGQNVTFRCDPISEHNRLYWYRQTLGQGPEFLTYFQNEAQLEKSRLLSDRFSAERPKGSFSTLEIQRTEQGDSAMYLCANSTGGYGTEAFFGQGTRLTVV.

The count of this clonotype is one. One junction end does not reproduce the germline sequence, and a read error may be involved. V is TRBV6-1 and J is TRBJ1-1; weak D call: TRBD1 (5 bases). This CDR3 spans 13 amino acids. In germline, CDR1 is MNHNS, CDR2 SASEGT. The CDR3 here is CASMGRVNTKAFF. CDR3 nucleotide sequence: TGTGCCAGCATGGGGCGGGTGAACACTAAAGCTTTCTTT.

The chain is built from TRBV18 and TRBJ1-4; 9 bases match TRBD1. After removal of 2 bases from V and 13 bases from J, the junction contained 14 bases not matched to a gene. CDR3 size: 16 residues. The V gene's germline CDR1 is KGHSH and CDR2 LQKENI. For the CDR3, the DNA is TGTGCCAGCTCACCAGGACAGGGGAATATAATTTTTGGACTGTTTTTT. This codes for CASSPGQGNIIFGLFF.

The V gene is TRBV27, the J gene TRBJ1-1; D is uncertain. CDR1 is MNHEY and CDR2 is SMNVEV in the germline V gene (reference sequence). The CDR3 is 13 residues long. Deletions cut 6 bases from V and 5 bases from J, with 13 bases between. CDR3: CASSPHAGTEAFF. For the CDR3, the DNA is TGTGCCAGCAGCCCCCACGCCGGGACTGAAGCTTTCTTT.

The CDR3 sequence: CASSFGTVHNQPQHF. The DNA of the CDR3 is TGTGCCAGCAGTTTTGGGACAGTACACAATCAGCCCCAGCATTTT. The V call is TRBV28, the J call TRBJ1-5, with 7 bases fitting TRBD1. This CDR3 is 15 amino acids long. V was clipped by 3 bases and J by 3 bases; unmatched bases: 5. Germline V lookup: CDR1 MDHEN, CDR2 SYDVKM.

The chain is built from TRBV6-4 and TRBJ1-2; D is unresolved. The V and J ends lost 2 bases and 8 bases respectively, with 18 bases between them. The CDR3 length is 15 residues. Germline CDR1 MRHNA, CDR2 SNTAGT. CDR3 sequence (DNA): TGTGCCAGCAGTGACGCCAACCCTGACCGATCCGGCTACACCTTC. Translated, it gives CASSDANPDRSGYTF.

The rearrangement joins TRBV4-3 to TRBJ2-5, with TRBD2 matching over 7 bases. The CDR3 runs to 18 residues. Germline lookup yields CDR1 LGHNA and CDR2 YSLEER. With 0 bases clipped from V and 1 base from J, the junction kept 11 bases outside the gene matches. CDR3 sequence (DNA): TGCGCCAGCAGCCAAGAGTTGGGGAGGGCCCCTACCCAAGAGACCCAGTACTTC. Encoded protein: CASSQELGRAPTQETQYF.